The 27 T cell receptor beta chains below were found in one sample sequenced in a study of blood T cell repertoires in COVID-19. Sequencing used immunoSEQ multiplex PCR; TCRdb keeps in-frame clones, though not all of them. Altogether about 310,000 clones are present, roughly 89% being singletons, with the ten largest covering 8.9%. Sequencing used PBMCs or T cells enriched from blood (not recorded which). The source is a woman between 18 and 30 years old who had recovered from COVID-19.

The chain carries TRBV5-1 and TRBJ1-1, with 7 bases matching TRBD1. The CDR3 contains 15 residues. After removal of 3 bases from V and 2 bases from J, the junction contained 7 bases not matched to a gene. Germline V gene data show CDR1 as SGHRS and CDR2 as YFSETQ. The CDR3 loop is CASSWTGTENTEAFF. DNA of the CDR3: TGCGCCAGCAGCTGGACCGGGACAGAAAACACTGAAGCTTTCTTT.

This clone came up a few times. The chain has TRBV5-1 and TRBJ1-2; tentatively, D is TRBD1 (6 bases). Germline V gives CDR1 SGHRS, CDR2 YFSETQ. Trimming pared 1 base from V and 6 bases from J, leaving 7 bases between. This CDR3 comprises 12 residues. Written as DNA, the CDR3 is TGCGCCAGCAGCTTGAACAGGGATGGCTACACCTTC. Translation: CASSLNRDGYTF.

The V gene is TRBV5-4, the J gene TRBJ1-2, with D perhaps TRBD1 (5 bases). The germline CDR1 and CDR2 sequences are SGHNT and YYREEE (reference sequence). CDR3 length equals 14 residues. The V gene lost 1 base and the J gene lost 4 bases, with 11 bases spanning the gap. CDR3 sequence (DNA): TGTGCCAGCAGCTTGTCAGGGATCCGCTATGGCTACACCTTC. Protein: CASSLSGIRYGYTF.

The rearrangement uses TRBV3-1 (or the pseudogene TRBV3-2) and TRBJ1-2; 8 bases are shared with TRBD1. V lost 2 bases, J lost 10 bases, and 9 bases stayed unmatched. Per the germline V gene, CDR1 is LGHDT and CDR2 is YNNKEL (reference sequence). There are 14 residues in the CDR3. The CDR3: CASSQTGQGEAYTF. In nucleotides, the CDR3 is TGTGCCAGCAGCCAAACTGGACAGGGCGAAGCCTACACCTTC.

The J gene is TRBJ1-2, the V gene TRBV2; the D gene is possibly TRBD1 (5 bases). This CDR3 region has 16 residues. V was pared by 4 bases and J by 5 bases, with 20 bases between. From germline, CDR1 is SNHLY and CDR2 FYNNEI. DNA of the CDR3: TGTGCCAGCAGTGTGGGGGGAAGATCAAACGAATATGGCTACACCTTC. Amino acid sequence: CASSVGGRSNEYGYTF.

This chain joins TRBV4-1 and TRBJ2-3; 15 positions agree with TRBD2. Germline trimming cut 0 bases from V and 4 bases from J; bases unmatched to any gene: 14. The CDR3 contains 21 residues. Germline V gene sequence: CDR1 MGHRA, CDR2 YSYEKL. The CDR3 DNA reads TGCGCCAGCAGCCAAGATACGGGACTAGCGGGGGGACGTACCCCCGCAGATACGCAGTATTTT. Its protein is CASSQDTGLAGGRTPADTQYF.

This clone has just one count. CDR3 in DNA: TGTGCCAGCTCGCTCACGTACGGGGAAGATGCCGAGCAGTACTTC. Translating gives CASSLTYGEDAEQYF. J is TRBJ2-7 and V is TRBV18; the D gene is possibly TRBD2 (5 bases). V lost 6 bases, J lost 6 bases, and 21 bases lay in between. This CDR3 has 15 residues. Germline values: CDR1 KGHSH, CDR2 LQKENI.

This chain joins TRBV7-2 and TRBJ1-2; weak D call: TRBD1 (6 bases). The CDR3 is 17 residues long. V was pared by 0 bases and J by 6 bases, with 20 bases between. The germline gives CDR1 SGHTA, CDR2 FQGNSA. The CDR3 DNA sequence: TGTGCCAGCAGCTTAGCCTCACAGTCGACAGGCTTTGATGGCTACACCTTC. Translating it yields CASSLASQSTGFDGYTF.

This CDR3 reads CASSWLGPTDTQYF. The CDR3 region has the DNA TGTGCCAGCAGTTGGCTAGGCCCCACAGATACGCAGTATTTT. This chain connects TRBV28 to TRBJ2-3; no firm D call. The germline V and J ends were trimmed by 4 bases and 2 bases, with 10 bases remaining between them. Germline V gives CDR1 MDHEN, CDR2 SYDVKM. The CDR3 runs 14 residues.

The gene calls are TRBV12-3 or TRBV12-4 and TRBJ2-7, with D tentatively TRBD1 (5 bases). The length of the CDR3 is 13 residues. V was clipped by 5 bases and J by 3 bases, with 11 bases between them. This CDR3 reads CASSPDRRYEQYF. CDR3 nucleotide sequence: TGTGCCAGCAGTCCAGACAGACGCTACGAGCAGTACTTC.

The V and J genes are TRBV28 and TRBJ1-3; perhaps TRBD1 as D (6 bases). Germline CDR1 MDHEN, CDR2 SYDVKM. The germline V and J ends were trimmed by 7 bases and 5 bases, with 21 bases remaining between them. CDR3 length: 16 residues. The CDR3 here is CASTQGGGRLRNTIYF. As DNA, the CDR3 is TGTGCCAGCACCCAAGGGGGGGGTAGGCTTCGAAACACCATATATTTT. Full variable domain (missing parts from reference TRBV28 and TRBJ1-3): DVKVTQSSRYLVKRTGEKVFLECVQDMDHENMFWYRQDPGLGLRLIYFSYDVKMKEKGDIPEGYSVSREKKERFSLILESASTNQTSMYLCASTQGGGRLRNTIYFGEGSWLTVV.

In this sample, this clone turned up a few times. The rearrangement uses TRBV5-5 and TRBJ1-5; 7 bases fit TRBD1. The CDR3 contains 14 residues. J was trimmed by 7 bases and V by 4 bases; bases with no gene match: 8. CDR1 and CDR2 from the germline V gene are SGHKS and YYEKEE (reference sequence). In DNA, the CDR3 is TGTGCCAGCAGCACCGGACAGGATGGACAGCCCCAGCATTTT. Translation: CASSTGQDGQPQHF.

The chain carries TRBV2 and TRBJ2-2; 9 positions match TRBD2. V was pared by 4 bases and J by 3 bases, with 3 bases of the junction left unmatched. The germline gives CDR1 SNHLY, CDR2 FYNNEI. The CDR3 totals 15 residues. CDR3: CASSVAGEDTGELFF. The CDR3, as DNA: TGTGCCAGCAGTGTAGCGGGAGAGGACACCGGGGAGCTGTTTTTT.

The rearrangement links TRBV5-1 to TRBJ1-1; tentatively, D is TRBD1 (5 bases). The germline V and J ends were trimmed by 7 bases and 5 bases, with 12 bases remaining between them. Germline V gene sequence: CDR1 SGHRS, CDR2 YFSETQ. CDR3 size: 12 residues. The CDR3 nucleotides are TGCGCCAGCCGCGGGGAGGGGACTGAAGCTTTCTTT. This sequence encodes CASRGEGTEAFF.

The chain links TRBV5-4 to TRBJ1-1; TRBD1 matches at 7 bases. J gave up 0 bases and V 2 bases, and 4 bases lay outside the gene matches. CDR3 size: 15 residues. Germline assignment: CDR1 SGHNT and CDR2 YYREEE (reference sequence). The CDR3, as DNA: TGTGCCAGCAGCTTTGTACAGGGGATGAACACTGAAGCTTTCTTT. This encodes CASSFVQGMNTEAFF.

V gene TRBV6-5 combines with J gene TRBJ2-5; tentative D call: TRBD2 (5 bases). The CDR3 runs to 13 residues. V lost 5 bases, J lost 9 bases, and 16 bases lay in between. The germline V gene has CDR1 MNHEY and CDR2 SVGAGI. The CDR3 DNA sequence: TGTGCCAGCAGTCGGTCGGGAATAGTGCCCCAGTACTTC. It yields the protein CASSRSGIVPQYF.

The chain couples TRBV30 to TRBJ2-7; tentative D call: TRBD1 (6 bases). This CDR3 has 13 residues. V was pared by 5 bases and J by 3 bases, with 14 bases between. Germline lookup yields CDR1 GTSNPN and CDR2 SVGIG (reference sequence). CDR3 bases: TGTGCCTGGGAAAGGGACAAGGACTACGAGCAGTACTTC. It is translated as CAWERDKDYEQYF.

This chain connects TRBV16 to TRBJ2-5, with D uncertain. Germline V gene sequence: CDR1 KGHSY, CDR2 FQNENV. The germline V and J ends were trimmed by 5 bases and 5 bases, with 6 bases remaining between them. The CDR3 runs 11 residues. CDR3 DNA sequence: TGTGCCAGCAGCACCGGGGAGACCCAGTACTTC. Its translation: CASSTGETQYF.

The genes are TRBV19 and TRBJ1-2; D perhaps matches TRBD1 (6 bases). The CDR3 loop spans 15 amino acids. V dropped 2 bases and J dropped 2 bases, with 12 bases sitting between them. Germline values: CDR1 LNHDA, CDR2 SQIVND (reference sequence). CDR3 region: CASSIQGLSNYGYTF. The DNA of the CDR3 is TGTGCCAGTAGTATACAGGGGTTGTCCAACTATGGCTACACCTTC.

This clone came up once. This sequence joins TRBV7-8 and TRBJ1-2; D unclear. The V gene's germline CDR1 is SGHVS and CDR2 FQNEAQ. The CDR3 loop spans 15 amino acids. Deletions cut 5 bases from V and 7 bases from J, with 20 bases between. CDR3 protein: CASSPVDARVGGYTF. CDR3 DNA sequence: TGTGCCAGCAGCCCTGTCGACGCCCGGGTCGGTGGCTACACCTTC.

The V call is TRBV11-3, the J call TRBJ1-1; D is unclear. The CDR3 is 13 residues long. Trimming removed 4 bases at V and 1 base at J, with 7 bases between. Germline V CDR1 and CDR2: SGHNT, YENEEA. CDR3 residues: CASSSTQNTEAFF. In nucleotides, the CDR3 is TGTGCCAGCAGCTCGACACAGAACACTGAAGCTTTCTTT.

This clone has a handful of counts. This chain joins TRBV18 and TRBJ2-2; TRBD2 might be the D (6 bases). The CDR3 spans 15 residues. V was shortened by 2 bases and J by 2 bases, with 9 bases between the two germline ends. Germline loops: CDR1 KGHSH, CDR2 LQKENI. The chain's CDR3 is CASSPTGSNTGELFF. In DNA, the CDR3 is TGTGCCAGCTCACCAACCGGGAGCAACACCGGGGAGCTGTTTTTT.

Notes on this clone: In the same sample, other DNA sequences code for this CDR3. The chain employs TRBV24-1 and TRBJ1-4, with no clear D. Trimming took off 4 bases at V and 7 bases at J, with 15 bases between the two ends. This CDR3 has 15 residues. Looked up from germline, CDR1 is KGHDR and CDR2 is SFDVKD. DNA of the CDR3: TGTGCCACCAGTGACCCCGGTCAAGGAGGTGAAAAACTGTTTTTT. This sequence encodes CATSDPGQGGEKLFF.

This clone showed up just once. V usage is TRBV9 and J usage is TRBJ2-1, with D perhaps TRBD1 (5 bases). The length of the CDR3 is 15 residues. Trimming removed 3 bases at V and 5 bases at J, with 15 bases between. The germline V gene has CDR1 SGDLS and CDR2 YYNGEE. DNA for the CDR3: TGTGCCAGCAGCGGAGGACAAGGCGCTGACAATGAGCAGTTCTTC. Its translation: CASSGGQGADNEQFF.

This clone was recorded a few times. The V and J genes are TRBV27 and TRBJ1-3; 7 nucleotides line up with TRBD1. CDR3 length: 15 residues. Germline CDR1 MNHEY, CDR2 SMNVEV (reference sequence). Trimming at V came to 7 bases and at J to 0 bases, leaving 6 bases not matched to a gene. CDR3 sequence reads: CASKLAGGSGNTIYF. CDR3 nucleotides: TGTGCCAGCAAACTGGCAGGGGGCTCTGGAAACACCATATATTTT.

The count of this clone is one. The gene calls are TRBV27 and TRBJ2-7; TRBD1 matches 7 bases. V was pared by 2 bases and J by 0 bases, with 4 bases of the junction left unmatched. The CDR3 sequence is 15 residues long. Germline V gene sequence: CDR1 MNHEY, CDR2 SMNVEV (reference sequence). CDR3 DNA sequence: TGTGCCAGCAGTTTAGTGGACAGGTACTCCTACGAGCAGTACTTC. Translating it yields CASSLVDRYSYEQYF.

This clone has only one observation. The chain combines TRBV12-3 or TRBV12-4 with TRBJ1-6; D remains unclear. The CDR3 is made up of 13 amino acids. Trimming cost V 7 bases and J 5 bases, with 9 bases left between them. Here the CDR3 reads CASNLRDNSPLHF. The CDR3 DNA is TGTGCCAGCAATCTTCGGGATAATTCACCCCTCCACTTT.